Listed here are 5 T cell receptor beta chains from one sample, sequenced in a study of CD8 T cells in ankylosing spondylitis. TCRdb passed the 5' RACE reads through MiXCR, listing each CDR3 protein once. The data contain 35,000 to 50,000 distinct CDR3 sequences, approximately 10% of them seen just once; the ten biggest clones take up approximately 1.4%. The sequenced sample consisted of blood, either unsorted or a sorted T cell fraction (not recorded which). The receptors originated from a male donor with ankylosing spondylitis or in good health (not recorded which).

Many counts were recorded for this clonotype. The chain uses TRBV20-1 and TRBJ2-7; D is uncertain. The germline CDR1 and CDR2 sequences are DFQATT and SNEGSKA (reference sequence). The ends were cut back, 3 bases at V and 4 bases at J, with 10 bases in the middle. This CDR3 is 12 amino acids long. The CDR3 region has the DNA TGCAGTGCTAGCTCGGAACGGTACGAGCAGTACTTC. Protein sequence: CSASSERYEQYF.

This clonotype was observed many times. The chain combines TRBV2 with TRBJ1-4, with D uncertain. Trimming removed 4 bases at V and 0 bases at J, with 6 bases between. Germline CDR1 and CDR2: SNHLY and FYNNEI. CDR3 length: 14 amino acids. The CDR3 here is CASSGEATNEKLFF. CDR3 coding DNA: TGTGCCAGCAGTGGGGAGGCAACTAATGAAAAACTGTTTTTT.

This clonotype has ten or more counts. Written as DNA, the CDR3 is TGTGCCAGCAGCTTAACAGGGAACACCGGGGAGCTGTTTTTT. This gives the protein CASSLTGNTGELFF. The rearrangement links TRBV11-2 to TRBJ2-2; maybe TRBD1 (5 bases). CDR3 length: 14 amino acids. V was pared by 2 bases and J by 1 base, with 5 bases between. In germline, CDR1 is SGHAT, CDR2 FQNNGV. Variable domain in full (rest from reference TRBV11-2 and TRBJ2-2): EAGVAQSPRYKIIEKRQSVAFWCNPISGHATLYWYQQILGQGPKLLIQFQNNGVVDDSQLPKDRFSAERLKGVDSTLKIQPAKLEDSAVYLCASSLTGNTGELFFGEGSRLTVL.

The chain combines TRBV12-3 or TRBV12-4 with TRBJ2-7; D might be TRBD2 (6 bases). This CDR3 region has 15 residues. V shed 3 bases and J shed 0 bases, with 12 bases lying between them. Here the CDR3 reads CASSFPRGDSYEQYF. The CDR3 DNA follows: TGTGCCAGCAGTTTTCCCCGCGGGGACTCCTACGAGCAGTACTTC.

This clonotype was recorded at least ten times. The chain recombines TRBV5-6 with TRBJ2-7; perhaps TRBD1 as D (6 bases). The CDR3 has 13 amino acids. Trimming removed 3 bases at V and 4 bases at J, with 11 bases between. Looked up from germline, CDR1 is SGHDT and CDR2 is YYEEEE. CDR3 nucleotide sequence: TGTGCCAGCAGCTCCACAGGGAGATACGAGCAGTACTTC. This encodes CASSSTGRYEQYF.